This TCR beta chain was observed in a study of vaccination and CD4 T cells after COVID-19. Findings and caveats of the study: Median approximately 90% of reactive clones detected in convalescent patients emerged only post-vaccination.

The germline V and J ends were trimmed by 5 bases and 4 bases, with 17 bases remaining between them. This CDR3 is 14 amino acids long. Germline V lookup: CDR1 DFQATT, CDR2 SNEGSKA (reference sequence). As to treatment: roughly ten-day PBMC culture with coronavirus spike peptide pools or control peptides (ViraFEST assay). Of note for this clonotype: The antigen remains undetermined.

Cultured CD4+ T cell DNA underwent sequencing with the Oncomine TCR Beta short-read assay. MiXCR was run by TCRdb on the PCR reads, yielding one entry per CDR3 protein. Counted here are over 14,000 distinct CDR3 sequences, 50% to 55% occurring once; the ten biggest clones make up over 9.5%. The sequencing sample was made of CD4+ T cells from blood, cultured in vitro. The rearrangement joins TRBV20-1 to TRBJ2-5; D perhaps matches TRBD2 (5 bases). The TCR sequence derives from a human donor who had recovered from COVID-19. The CDR3 DNA follows: TGCAGTGCTCCGGATGTATCTCGGGGAGAGACCCAGTACTTC. Translated: CSAPDVSRGETQYF.